The rows below give T cell receptor beta chains drawn from one sample of a study of T cell responses to AZD1222 COVID-19 vaccine. Measured with immunoSEQ multiplex PCR; TCRdb has only the in-frame clones, and not every one. The repertoire holds 130,000 to 150,000 clones, approximately 92% seen once, with approximately 1.7% in the top ten. The specimen was peripheral blood, collected on day 0 of AZD1222 vaccination. These TCRs come from an adult in good health. Each CDR3 is given with its conserved first and last residue. The order of the fields is D gene, clone size, J gene, V gene, CDR3 protein, CDR3 DNA. A D gene is named only where the DNA matches it firmly. Only some rows state a clone size, as once, few, many or a class for expanded clones.

D gene: -; clone size: -; J gene: TRBJ2-2; V gene: TRBV28; CDR3 protein: CASSFWNQNTGELFF; CDR3 DNA: TGTGCCAGCAGTTTCTGGAACCAGAACACCGGGGAGCTGTTTTTT
D gene: -; clone size: -; J gene: TRBJ2-1; V gene: TRBV30; CDR3 protein: CAWTPGWAGQSYNEQFF; CDR3 DNA: TGTGCCTGGACCCCCGGTTGGGCGGGACAGTCCTACAATGAGCAGTTCTTC
D gene: -; clone size: -; J gene: TRBJ2-5; V gene: TRBV13; CDR3 protein: CASSFREETQYF; CDR3 DNA: TGTGCCAGCAGCTTTAGGGAGGAGACCCAGTACTTC
D gene: TRBD1; clone size: few; J gene: TRBJ2-7; V gene: TRBV23-1; CDR3 protein: CASSPGQGYEQYF; CDR3 DNA: TGCGCCAGCAGCCCGGGACAGGGGTACGAGCAGTACTTC
D gene: -; clone size: -; J gene: TRBJ1-5; V gene: TRBV19; CDR3 protein: CASSIVGGSNQPQHF; CDR3 DNA: TGTGCCAGTAGTATAGTCGGTGGCAGCAATCAGCCCCAGCATTTT
D gene: -; clone size: -; J gene: TRBJ1-1; V gene: TRBV10-3; CDR3 protein: CAISANGQNTEAFF; CDR3 DNA: TGTGCCATCAGTGCCAATGGTCAGAACACTGAAGCTTTCTTT
D gene: -; clone size: few; J gene: TRBJ1-5; V gene: TRBV9; CDR3 protein: CASSVGQNQPQHF; CDR3 DNA: TGTGCCAGCAGCGTAGGGCAGAATCAGCCCCAGCATTTT
D gene: TRBD1; clone size: -; J gene: TRBJ1-5; V gene: TRBV7-9; CDR3 protein: CASGTGVYQPQHF; CDR3 DNA: TGTGCCAGCGGGACAGGGGTCTATCAGCCCCAGCATTTT
D gene: -; clone size: -; J gene: TRBJ1-6; V gene: TRBV15; CDR3 protein: CATSRARDHNSPLHF; CDR3 DNA: TGTGCCACCAGCAGAGCTAGGGACCATAATTCACCCCTCCACTTT
D gene: -; clone size: -; J gene: TRBJ2-7; V gene: TRBV28; CDR3 protein: CASSPGLVHYEQYF; CDR3 DNA: TGTGCCAGCAGCCCTGGGCTGGTACACTACGAGCAGTACTTC
D gene: -; clone size: -; J gene: TRBJ2-5; V gene: TRBV9; CDR3 protein: CASSVGIQETQYF; CDR3 DNA: TGTGCCAGCAGCGTCGGAATCCAAGAGACCCAGTACTTC
D gene: -; clone size: -; J gene: TRBJ1-2; V gene: TRBV5-1; CDR3 protein: CASSRLTGAGGYTF; CDR3 DNA: TGCGCCAGCAGCCGGTTAACAGGAGCGGGTGGCTACACCTTC
D gene: -; clone size: -; J gene: TRBJ1-1; V gene: TRBV12-2; CDR3 protein: CASRQNRVTEAFF; CDR3 DNA: TGTGCAAGTCGCCAGAACAGGGTCACTGAAGCTTTCTTT
D gene: TRBD1; clone size: -; J gene: TRBJ1-2; V gene: TRBV19; CDR3 protein: CASRKDRGALYTF; CDR3 DNA: TGTGCCAGTAGGAAGGACAGGGGAGCCCTCTACACCTTC
D gene: TRBD2; clone size: -; J gene: TRBJ2-1; V gene: TRBV11-2; CDR3 protein: CASSSPRGSGRPYNEQFF; CDR3 DNA: TGTGCCAGCAGCTCCCCCCGGGGGAGCGGGAGGCCCTACAATGAGCAGTTCTTC
D gene: -; clone size: -; J gene: TRBJ2-3; V gene: TRBV18; CDR3 protein: CASSPRASTDTQYF; CDR3 DNA: TGTGCCAGCTCACCCCGTGCTAGCACAGATACGCAGTATTTT
D gene: -; clone size: -; J gene: TRBJ1-2; V gene: TRBV28; CDR3 protein: CASSNQMAYGYTF; CDR3 DNA: TGTGCCAGCAGTAACCAGATGGCCTATGGCTACACCTTC
D gene: TRBD1; clone size: -; J gene: TRBJ1-2; V gene: TRBV19; CDR3 protein: CASRDRLNYGYTF; CDR3 DNA: TGTGCCAGTCGGGACAGGCTGAACTATGGCTACACCTTC
D gene: -; clone size: -; J gene: TRBJ2-2; V gene: TRBV5-1; CDR3 protein: CASSWYRDTGELFF; CDR3 DNA: TGCGCCAGCAGCTGGTACAGGGACACCGGGGAGCTGTTTTTT
D gene: -; clone size: -; J gene: TRBJ1-5; V gene: TRBV28; CDR3 protein: CASSLRQGVLANQPQHF; CDR3 DNA: TGTGCCAGCAGTTTACGGCAGGGCGTACTAGCAAATCAGCCCCAGCATTTT
D gene: TRBD1; clone size: -; J gene: TRBJ1-2; V gene: TRBV19; CDR3 protein: CASSKTGYEDYGYTF; CDR3 DNA: TGTGCCAGTAGTAAGACAGGGTATGAGGACTATGGCTACACCTTC
D gene: -; clone size: once; J gene: TRBJ1-5; V gene: TRBV2; CDR3 protein: CASSGRAGDQPQHF; CDR3 DNA: TGTGCCAGCAGTGGTAGGGCAGGGGATCAGCCCCAGCATTTT
D gene: TRBD1; clone size: -; J gene: TRBJ2-4; V gene: TRBV19; CDR3 protein: CASHFRGSKNIQYF; CDR3 DNA: TGTGCCAGCCATTTCAGGGGGTCCAAAAACATTCAGTACTTC
D gene: -; clone size: -; J gene: TRBJ1-3; V gene: TRBV30; CDR3 protein: CAWSRREGNTIYF; CDR3 DNA: TGTGCCTGGAGTCGGAGAGAAGGAAACACCATATATTTT
D gene: -; clone size: once; J gene: TRBJ1-1; V gene: TRBV5-4; CDR3 protein: CASKVGGRTSNTEAFF; CDR3 DNA: TGTGCCAGCAAAGTAGGAGGGCGGACTTCGAACACTGAAGCTTTCTTT
D gene: TRBD1; clone size: -; J gene: TRBJ1-3; V gene: TRBV2; CDR3 protein: CASRGLTGGLQNTIYF; CDR3 DNA: TGTGCCAGCAGGGGCTTGACAGGGGGGCTACAAAACACCATATATTTT
D gene: TRBD2; clone size: -; J gene: TRBJ2-7; V gene: TRBV28; CDR3 protein: CASSSLGTRSNHEQYF; CDR3 DNA: TGTGCCAGCAGTTCCCTCGGGACTAGAAGTAACCACGAGCAGTACTTC
D gene: -; clone size: -; J gene: TRBJ2-2; V gene: TRBV11-2; CDR3 protein: CASSFFGAVTGELFF; CDR3 DNA: TGTGCCAGCAGCTTTTTCGGTGCGGTTACCGGGGAGCTGTTTTTT
D gene: TRBD2; clone size: few; J gene: TRBJ2-1; V gene: TRBV10-3; CDR3 protein: CAISELIYSSGRAKQFF; CDR3 DNA: TGTGCCATCAGTGAGCTGATATACTCTAGCGGGAGGGCCAAGCAGTTCTTC
D gene: -; clone size: -; J gene: TRBJ2-1; V gene: TRBV7-8; CDR3 protein: CASSFHRVSSYNEQFF; CDR3 DNA: TGTGCCAGCAGCTTCCACAGGGTTAGCTCCTACAATGAGCAGTTCTTC